This T cell receptor (beta chain) was captured in a study of regulatory T cells in long-lasting Graves disease. Germline V gives CDR1 MGHRA, CDR2 YSYEKL. The CDR3 is made up of 13 amino acids. Trimming cost V 2 bases and J 5 bases, with 9 bases left between them. Library construction for TCR beta used iRepertoire HTBI primers and Arm-PCR of CDR3 regions. TCRdb re-derived calls from the multiplex PCR reads in MiXCR, one entry per CDR3 protein. The table includes some 350,000 distinct CDR3 sequences, roughly 15% detected once. The time point here: newly diagnosed GD, antithyroid drugs for less than 3 months. The TCR library was prepared using RNA isolated from PBMCs. This clonotype was recorded many times. The antigen remains unidentified. Notes on the study in general: It was possible that the small sample size reduced accuracy. Lower TCR diversity was seen in persistent Graves' patients than in newly diagnosed ones.

These data also formed part of another study, on T cells in Graves' hyperthyroidism and ophthalmopathy. As that report states: An initial round of RT-PCR targeting the TCR CDR3 relied on the HTBI primer set. Patients with ophthalmopathy were separated from those with stable hyperthyroidism by a 13 V-J model.

This receptor was identified in a young woman with Graves disease. Sequenced here: peripheral blood mononuclear cells (PBMCs), sampled at new diagnosis, from a patient treated with antithyroid drugs. The gene calls are TRBV4-1 and TRBJ1-1; D is undetermined. In DNA, the CDR3 is TGCGCCAGCAGCCAATTAATCGGGACTGAAGCTTTCTTT. Residues: CASSQLIGTEAFF.